This TCR beta chain was sequenced in a study of shared clonotypes between healthy human individuals (dated by TCRdb to 2020 to 2022). Broadly, across the study: The cohort comprised two women and a few men aged 18 to 49 years. For each donor, CD4 naive and CD4 memory were each run on three plates, CD8 naive on two plates, and CD8 memory on one plate. To estimate repertoire size and how much clonotypes are shared between individuals, the study performed deep sequencing of blood TCR repertoires from 4 to 6 healthy adults. To increase sequencing depth and limit assay-specific biases, different laboratories used diverse techniques to prepare libraries and sequence TCR repertoires. Per donor, leukapheresis produced somewhere between about 0.8 and 9.5 billion PBMCs.

The CDR3 has 14 amino acids, counting the end cysteine and phenylalanine. Left in the record is the CDR3 DNA by itself, 42 bases read in frame from the first base. CDR1 SGDLS and CDR2 YYNGEE are derived from the germline V gene. V and J are truncated by 2 bases and 5 bases respectively, leaving an intervening sequence of 12 bases. This clone was picked up one time. Its antigen specificity is not known. It has no much larger one-base neighbor in the sample; base qualities were not kept. TCR CDR3 regions were amplified from genomic DNA by multiplex PCR using the deep immunoSEQ assay. For each cell subset, the extracted genomic DNA was distributed evenly across all wells of several immunoSEQ 96-well plates, and each plate served as one replicate. For sorted subsets, approximately 190 ng genomic DNA, equal to tens of thousands of T cell genomes, was loaded into each replicate PCR. The purified libraries were quantified using a Qubit 3.0 fluorometer, sized with a Bioanalyzer 2100, and then quantified again using the KAPA Library Quantification kit. Every immunoSEQ 96-well plate was sequenced on a separate single-read 150-cycle Illumina NextSeq 550 flow cell. In the original analysis: The immunoSEQ output contained only junctional sequences without quality scores, so filtering could not match that applied to full-length reads. Sequences were annotated with PyIR, a Python wrapper for IgBLAST v1.9, and V/J genes and CDR3 were assigned using IMGT germline references. Reads with weak V/J assignments (E-value above 1e-6), missing CDR3, stop codons, out-of-frame junctions, or ambiguous translated residues were removed. A V3J clonotype was defined by an identical inferred V gene, J gene, and CDR3 amino acid sequence. The percentage overlap between two repertoires was calculated by dividing the number of shared unique clonotypes by the size of the smaller repertoire. RTK rarefaction, the Chao1 estimator, and Recon v2.1 estimates of unobserved clonotypes were used to assess repertoire richness. Generation probabilities were computed with OLGA for all TCRbeta clonotypes obtained by the gDNA method from four donors. TCRdb limited this immuneACCESS table to in-frame rearrangements with V and J called. A share of clones is missing; checked studies link under half to unresolved V genes, and the rest is unexplained. V, J and clone size were drawn from that table, and D and trimming were deduced from the DNA. Within this sample are around 340,000 clones, with more than 60% of them counted one time only. Clones ranked in the top ten supply more than 9% of the sample.

The donors were healthy, HIV-negative adults who had no recently reported acute infections or vaccinations. Only Caucasian adults living in Nashville, Tennessee, USA were represented among the donors. CD4+ T cells were enriched through magnetic negative selection, after which naive cells were positively selected on CD45RA and the remaining negative fraction served as the memory subset. Blood was collected by leukapheresis, and PBMCs were isolated by Ficoll-Histopaque density gradient centrifugation and then cryopreserved in liquid nitrogen vapor phase. Purity and quantity of every magnetically sorted T cell population were checked by analytical flow cytometry. Genomic DNA was isolated from every sorted fraction and measured by UV absorbance on a Nanodrop 2000c. Here is what the overall study found, with its caveats: Sharing across a few donors was observed for 4.5% to 6.5% of naive CD4, under 4% of naive CD8, 2.3% of memory CD4, and around 0.44% of memory CD8 clonotypes. Because the study included only a small number of donors, the genetic and exposure-history diversity represented was limited. Compared with non-shared clonotypes, the clonotypes found in all four sorted-subset donors had higher generation probabilities. Larger estimated clonotype richness was generally found for naive subsets than for memory subsets. Sampling was limited to blood, and TCR repertoires in tissue likely differ from TCR repertoires in blood. Pairwise subsampling led to the expectation that sequencing depth would affect the degree of clonotype sharing among donors. Rarefaction of sorted-subset datasets indicated incomplete sequencing despite the large sequencing depth.

The sequencing input was memory CD4+ T cells sorted from blood. Interpreted using the paper, the cell subset or site label stands for: CD45RA-negative fraction. The chain uses TRBV9 and TRBJ2-3; TRBD2 could be the D gene, as 5 bases match. The clonotype originates from a young man in good health. The CDR3 in this case is CASSVPLGGDTQYF. The nucleotide sequence reads TGTGCCAGCAGCGTTCCCCTTGGAGGAGATACGCAGTATTTT.